This T cell receptor (beta chain) was identified in a study of T cell clonality in common variable immunodeficiency (dated by TCRdb to the mid-2010s). Equivalent amounts of genomic DNA from CVID and control samples were used as sequencing input. For every sample, a 60 bp segment covering the rearranged TCRbeta CDR3 region was amplified and then sequenced. The immunoSEQ assay, a bias-corrected multiplex PCR combined with high-throughput sequencing, was used to amplify TCRbeta. From the authors' description of their analysis: Every unique nucleotide sequence was considered a clone and was annotated with V, D and J genes, copy number and frequency. Sequences were labeled productive if in frame, and non-productive if out of frame or containing stop codons. As previously described, Shannon's entropy was used to calculate clonality. The predicted amino acid sequences of productive clones were used to derive mean CDR3 Kyte-Doolittle hydropathy. Hierarchical clustering of scaled V gene usage was performed with the R hclust function using Manhattan distance and complete linkage. Clone sharing by CDR3 amino acid sequence was assessed by resampling 12 repertoires per group over 100 rounds. The repertoires were searched for 55 to 75 published EBV-specific and around 240 published CMV-specific TCRbeta sequences. A couple of CVID samples that yielded fewer than 10,000 sequences were excluded from the analysis, so 35 to 50 CVID repertoires were retained. TCRdb re-hosts the immuneACCESS table, in-frame sequences only. Its copies lack some clones; in the studies checked, an unresolved V gene accounts for under half of them, and the cause for the rest is not known. Clone size and V and J calls were adopted from that table, with D and trimming inferred from the DNA. Listed for this sample are fewer than 30,000 clones, none observed only a single time. The ten largest clones represent 4% of the sample.

The CDR3 measures 14 amino acids from cysteine to phenylalanine. The DNA has 33 bases, all within the CDR3, and is read from base 1. The germline V end is reduced by 6 bases and the J end by 5 bases; junction bases left unmatched: 4. In the germline V gene, CDR1 corresponds to SNHLY and CDR2 to FYNNEI. Diagnosis of CVID followed standard criteria, namely serum IgG, IgA and/or IgM below the normal range together with specific antibody deficiency. There were some 45 subjects in the CVID group (roughly 15 female and around 29 male), ranging in age from roughly 9 to 65 years, with a mean age of around 39. Both CVID patients and healthy controls were predominantly of Caucasian heritage. At the time of study participation, every CVID subject had been on replacement immunoglobulin therapy for at least one year. No CVID subject was ill or taking immunomodulatory or immunosuppressive medication when blood was collected. Heparinized peripheral whole blood samples of about 5 to 9 ml were collected from each donor. TCRbeta CDR3 repertoires were sequenced from genomic DNA of adults with common variable immune deficiency (CVID) and healthy adult controls. Diluted blood was density-centrifuged over Hypaque 1077 or Ficoll-Paque to isolate peripheral blood mononuclear cells. Genomic DNA was extracted from unsorted mononuclear cells by Qiagen column purification or by a centrifugation-based method.

What the work shows at the level of the full study, not this receptor alone: The authors noted that sequencing repertoires of T cell subpopulations would be needed to clarify what caused the increased clonality in CVID. CVID TCRbeta sequences were reported to have fewer deletions and N-nucleotide insertions and to lack highly modified clones with 13 or more V deletions. Compared with healthy controls, CVID subjects showed increased TCRbeta clonality (t-test p = 0.018), a feature most characteristic of about a third of subjects. Differences among patients in the CVID cohort limited the correlations between repertoire features and clinical complications. Healthy controls shared more TCRbeta clones with each other than CVID subjects shared among themselves (p < 0.0001). Even though DNA input was equal, the average per sample came to approximately 74,000 unique sequences for controls compared with about 34,000 for CVID samples.

Of note for this clone: The target of this receptor is not known. From the germline J gene comes the end of the CDR3, since the read stops 3 residues before it.

The TCR was taken from a human donor with common variable immunodeficiency. The sequenced material came from peripheral blood mononuclear cells. The rearrangement combines TRBV2 with TRBJ1-6, and 7 junction bases match TRBD1. This receptor has the CDR3 CASRRDSDNSPLHF. CDR3 DNA, as far as it was read: TGTGCCAGCAGGAGGGACAGCGATAATTCACCC.